This T cell receptor (beta chain) was captured by sequencing in a study of regulatory T cells in long-lasting Graves disease. Time point described: newly diagnosed GD, antithyroid drugs for less than 3 months. Following extraction of RNA from PBMCs, that RNA was used to make the TCR library. The germline V gene encodes CDR1 MDHEN and CDR2 SYDVKM. This CDR3 spans 17 amino acids. With 5 bases removed from V and 5 bases from J, the gap between germline ends came to 22 bases. Assembly of TCR beta libraries relied on iRepertoire HTBI primers together with Arm-PCR of CDR3 regions. TCRdb recomputed calls from the multiplex PCR reads with MiXCR, one row per CDR3 protein. The repertoire consists of 620,000 or so distinct CDR3 sequences, with about 16% occurring once and the leading ten covering approximately 20%. The sample holds many counts of this clonotype. These records were also assigned to another study, of T cells in Graves' hyperthyroidism and ophthalmopathy.

The input for sequencing was peripheral blood mononuclear cells (PBMCs), taken at new diagnosis, from a patient treated with antithyroid drugs. The chain has TRBV28 and TRBJ1-5; weak D call: TRBD1 (6 bases). The clonotype originates from a woman aged 30 to 39 with Graves disease. The CDR3 nucleotides are TGTGCCAGCAGTCAATCCTGGGCACAGGGTGGGGATCAGCCCCAGCATTTT. It codes for CASSQSWAQGGDQPQHF.